This T cell receptor (beta chain) is from a study of cytomegalovirus exposure and HLA in healthy donors. Comments on this clone: What it binds is not known.

General study findings and limits: The study flagged roughly 150 TCR beta chains as cytomegalovirus-associated. The authors later linked a missense DCLRE1C variant to TCR beta V- and J-gene trimming.

Germline V lookup: CDR1 SGHRS, CDR2 YFSETQ. Germline trimming cut 8 bases from V and 2 bases from J; bases unmatched to any gene: 10. The CDR3 is 15 amino acids. PCR employed 60 Vbeta and 13 Jbeta primers. Sequencing was performed with immunoSEQ multiplex PCR; in TCRdb, only in-frame clones are kept and a portion is missing. The data contain about 140,000 clones, just under 85% of them singletons. This TCR came from a man aged 35-49 years in good health and CMV-seropositive. Input material: PBMCs. The rearrangement uses TRBV5-1 and TRBJ2-5; 9 bases are shared with TRBD1. CDR3 amino acids: CASRPGTGPQETQYF. The CDR3, as DNA: TGCGCCAGTCGTCCCGGGACAGGGCCACAAGAGACCCAGTACTTC. The variable domain in full, completed from reference TRBV5-1 and TRBJ2-5, reads KAGVTQTPRYLIKTRGQQVTLSCSPISGHRSVSWYQQTPGQGLQFLFEYFSETQRNKGNFPGRFSGRQFSNSRSEMNVSTLELGDSALYLCASRPGTGPQETQYFGPGTRLLVL.